This TCR beta chain was sequenced in a study of vaccination and CD4 T cells after COVID-19. Whole-study context: Controls had a CEFX pool, an HIV-1 Nef pool, or no peptide added.

The CDR3 loop spans 12 amino acids. CDR1 is MNHNS, CDR2 SASEGT, per germline. V lost 4 bases to trimming and J lost 4 bases, with 7 bases between them. The study sequenced cultured CD4+ T cell DNA using the Oncomine TCR Beta short-read assay. DNA came from CD4+ T cells after culture. Each CDR3 protein gets one entry after TCRdb re-called the PCR reads with MiXCR. The sample has tens of thousands of distinct CDR3 sequences; about 60% are singletons. Turning to this clonotype: Its specificity is not known.

As for treatment: approximately 9-day PBMC culture with coronavirus spike peptide pools or control peptides (ViraFEST assay). The sequencing sample was made of CD4+ T cells from blood, cultured in vitro. The chain links TRBV6-1 to TRBJ1-2, with D perhaps TRBD1 (6 bases). This receptor was taken from a human donor who had recovered from COVID-19. Here the CDR3 reads CASSVQGYGYTF. CDR3 DNA sequence: TGTGCCAGCAGTGTACAGGGCTATGGCTACACCTTC.